The subject of this entry is one T cell receptor (beta chain). The antigen is unknown. The assay was immunoSEQ multiplex PCR, and TCRdb's table has in-frame clones only and misses some. This repertoire shows tens of thousands of clones, roughly 82% found once; its top ten account for 15% to 20%. The data were obtained in a study of T cells in localized non-small cell lung cancer. This CDR3 contains 13 residues. The germline V and J ends were trimmed by 3 bases and 6 bases, with 9 bases remaining between them. Germline V gene lookup returns CDR1 MNHNS and CDR2 SASEGT. The study, taken as a whole, reports: Density of T cells in blood, when higher, went with longer overall survival. Measurement of T cell clonality placed uninvolved adjacent lung highest, above the level in tumor. The study detected a median about 57 of the top 100 tumor clones in adjacent lung.

This TCR was sampled from a male donor aged 60 or over with stage III squamous cell lung carcinoma. J is TRBJ1-5 and V is TRBV6-1; maybe TRBD1 (6 bases). Sample: peripheral blood, taken before any cancer treatment. The CDR3 coding sequence is TGTGCCAGCAGTGAGAGGGGGGGTCAGCCCCAGCATTTT. Residues: CASSERGGQPQHF.